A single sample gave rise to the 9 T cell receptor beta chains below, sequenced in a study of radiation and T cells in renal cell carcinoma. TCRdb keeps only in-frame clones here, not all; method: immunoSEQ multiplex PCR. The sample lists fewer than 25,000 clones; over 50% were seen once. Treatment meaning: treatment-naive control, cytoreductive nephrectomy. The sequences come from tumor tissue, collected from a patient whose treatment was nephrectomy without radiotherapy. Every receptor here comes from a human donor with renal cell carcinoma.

The CDR3 DNA follows: TGTGCCAGCAGTCCCCGAGCGGGGAGCCCCTACGAGCAGTACTTC. Translation: CASSPRAGSPYEQYF. The rearrangement uses TRBV6-5 and TRBJ2-7, with 7 bases fitting TRBD2. The V segment lost 5 bases and the J segment 2 bases; nucleotides outside the gene matches: 9. CDR1 and CDR2 (germline): MNHEY, SVGAGI. The CDR3 has 15 amino acids.

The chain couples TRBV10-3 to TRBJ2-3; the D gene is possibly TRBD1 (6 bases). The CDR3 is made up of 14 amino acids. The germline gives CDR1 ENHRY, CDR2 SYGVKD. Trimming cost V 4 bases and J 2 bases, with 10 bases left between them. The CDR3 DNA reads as TGTGCCATCAGTGCACAGGGATCCACAGATACGCAGTATTTT. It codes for CAISAQGSTDTQYF.

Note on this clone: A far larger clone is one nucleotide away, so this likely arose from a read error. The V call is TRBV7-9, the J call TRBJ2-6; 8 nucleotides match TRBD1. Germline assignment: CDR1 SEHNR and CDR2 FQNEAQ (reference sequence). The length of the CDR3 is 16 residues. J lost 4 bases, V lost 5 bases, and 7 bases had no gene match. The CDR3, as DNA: TGTGCCAGCAGCCCCCCAGGGGGCGAAGGGGCCAACGTCCTGACTTTC. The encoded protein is CASSPPGGEGANVLTF.

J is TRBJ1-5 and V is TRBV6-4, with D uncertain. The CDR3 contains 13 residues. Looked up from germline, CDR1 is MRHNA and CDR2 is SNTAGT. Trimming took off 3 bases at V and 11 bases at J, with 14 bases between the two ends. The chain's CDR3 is CASSEGVTSAQHF. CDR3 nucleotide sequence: TGTGCCAGCAGTGAAGGTGTGACATCGGCCCAGCATTTT.

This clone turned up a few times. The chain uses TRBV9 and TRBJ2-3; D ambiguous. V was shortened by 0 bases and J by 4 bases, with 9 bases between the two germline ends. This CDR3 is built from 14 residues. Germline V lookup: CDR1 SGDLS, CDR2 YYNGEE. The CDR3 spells CASSVGGVADTQYF. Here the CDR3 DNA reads TGTGCCAGCAGCGTAGGTGGGGTGGCAGATACGCAGTATTTT.

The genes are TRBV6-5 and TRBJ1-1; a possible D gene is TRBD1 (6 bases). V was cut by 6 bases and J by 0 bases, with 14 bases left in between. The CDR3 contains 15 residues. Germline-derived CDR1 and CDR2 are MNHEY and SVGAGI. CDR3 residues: CASSPTGGMNTEAFF. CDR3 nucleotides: TGTGCCAGCAGCCCGACGGGGGGCATGAACACTGAAGCTTTCTTT.

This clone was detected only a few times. CDR3 DNA sequence: TGTGCCATCAGTGAGTCGGAGGACAGGGCTCAGCCCCAGCATTTT. Encoded protein: CAISESEDRAQPQHF. This chain links TRBV10-3 with TRBJ1-5; 8 bases are shared with TRBD1. CDR1 is ENHRY and CDR2 is SYGVKD in the germline V gene. The CDR3 loop spans 15 amino acids. The junction had 4 bases not matched to a gene; V was cut back by 0 bases and J by 6 bases.

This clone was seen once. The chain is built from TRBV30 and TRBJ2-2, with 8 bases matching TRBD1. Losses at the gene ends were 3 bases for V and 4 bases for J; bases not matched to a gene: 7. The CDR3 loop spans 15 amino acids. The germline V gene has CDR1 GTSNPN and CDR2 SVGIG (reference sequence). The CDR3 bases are TGTGCCTGGAGGGGGACAGGCCGAGGCACCGGGGAGCTGTTTTTT. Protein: CAWRGTGRGTGELFF.

The DNA for the CDR3 is TGCGCCAGCAGCGTTGGGGGGGTGTCTGTCAACGAGCAGTACTTC. Its translation: CASSVGGVSVNEQYF. This chain uses TRBV5-1 with TRBJ2-7; 7 positions match TRBD2. This CDR3 has 15 amino acids. CDR1 and CDR2 from the germline V gene are SGHRS and YFSETQ. The V and J ends lost 4 bases and 5 bases, in that order; junction bases with no gene match: 12.